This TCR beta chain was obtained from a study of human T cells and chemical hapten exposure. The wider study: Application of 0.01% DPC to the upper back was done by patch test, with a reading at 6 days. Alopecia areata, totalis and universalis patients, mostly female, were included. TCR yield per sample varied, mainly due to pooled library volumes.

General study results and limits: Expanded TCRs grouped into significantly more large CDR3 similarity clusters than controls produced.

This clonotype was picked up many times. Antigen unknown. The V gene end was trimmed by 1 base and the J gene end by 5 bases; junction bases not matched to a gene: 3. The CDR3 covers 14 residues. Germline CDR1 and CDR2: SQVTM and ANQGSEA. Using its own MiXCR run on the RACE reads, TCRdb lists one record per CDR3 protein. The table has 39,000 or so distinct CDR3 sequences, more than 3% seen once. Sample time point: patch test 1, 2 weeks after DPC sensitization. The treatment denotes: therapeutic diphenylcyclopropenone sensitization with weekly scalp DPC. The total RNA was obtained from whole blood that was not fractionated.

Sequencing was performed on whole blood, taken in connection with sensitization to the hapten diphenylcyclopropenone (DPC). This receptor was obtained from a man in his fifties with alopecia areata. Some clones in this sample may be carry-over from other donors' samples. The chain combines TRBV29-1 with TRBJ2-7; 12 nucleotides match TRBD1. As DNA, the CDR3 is TGCAGCGTTGAAGTAGGGACAGGGGGCGACGAGCAGTACTTC. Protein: CSVEVGTGGDEQYF.